This T cell receptor (beta chain) was sequenced during a study of T cells in Graves' hyperthyroidism and ophthalmopathy. Study-level points and caveats: Among thyroid clonotypes expanded above 0.001, most also appeared in blood.

Researchers amplified the TCR beta CDR3 regions from RNA transcripts. Primed by the HTBI set, a first-round RT-PCR was run on the TCR CDR3. TCRdb called the multiplex PCR reads again in MiXCR, with one record for every CDR3 protein. The top ten hold about a third of the sample, which has under 250,000 distinct CDR3 sequences, about 24% seen once. Deletions cut 4 bases from V and 7 bases from J, with 7 bases between. This CDR3 is 10 amino acids long. Germline assignment: CDR1 SQVTM and CDR2 ANQGSEA. This clonotype came up many times. What it binds is not known. Ophthalmopathy cases scored 3 or more on the Clinical Activity Score and 4 or more on NOSPECS grade, with duration below 3 months. Extraction of PBMCs used 8 to 10 ml of fresh peripheral blood.

The sequencing input was blood. This sequence joins TRBV29-1 and TRBJ1-1; no definite D call. The receptor's source is a woman aged 40-49 years with Graves' ophthalmopathy. CDR3 sequence: CSVVTIEAFF. CDR3 nucleotides: TGCAGCGTTGTTACAATTGAAGCTTTCTTT.